A single sample gave rise to the 15 T cell receptor beta chains below, sequenced in a study of blood T cells in healthy people across ages. Next came a second PCR, run for roughly 6 to 11 cycles, which used a sample-barcoded 5' primer along with a J-beta primer mix. Each CDR3 protein is one row after TCRdb ran MiXCR on the 5' RACE reads. The repertoire holds roughly 1,300,000 distinct CDR3 sequences, with 55% to 75% as singletons. The sequenced sample was blood. The receptors were sampled from a man aged 18 to 30 in good health.

The chain carries TRBV20-1 and TRBJ1-1; D unclear. Germline V gene sequence: CDR1 DFQATT, CDR2 SNEGSKA (reference sequence). Trimming left V 7 bases short and J 3 bases short, with 9 bases between. The CDR3 is made up of 11 amino acids. DNA of the CDR3: TGCAGTGGTTCCGGGGACACTGAAGCTTTCTTT. Amino acids: CSGSGDTEAFF.

The chain employs TRBV3-1 and TRBJ2-3; 7 bases line up with TRBD1. V gave up 1 base and J gave up 3 bases; unmatched junction bases: 4. Germline-derived CDR1 and CDR2 are LGHDT and YNNKEL (reference sequence). The CDR3 is made up of 15 amino acids. The CDR3 here is CASSQGQGVTDTQYF. The CDR3 DNA is TGTGCCAGCAGCCAAGGGCAGGGGGTGACAGATACGCAGTATTTT.

The rearrangement uses TRBV6-2 or TRBV6-3 and TRBJ2-1; 9 bases are shared with TRBD2. The CDR3 consists of 17 residues. V gave up 5 bases and J gave up 3 bases; unmatched junction bases: 11. From germline, CDR1 is MNHEY and CDR2 SVGEGT. This chain's CDR3 is CASSPLLVAGVYNEQFF. CDR3 DNA: TGTGCCAGCAGTCCCCTGTTGGTAGCGGGAGTCTACAATGAGCAGTTCTTC.

This chain connects TRBV27 to TRBJ2-1, with D perhaps TRBD2 (6 bases). Germline CDR1 MNHEY, CDR2 SMNVEV (reference sequence). V lost 4 bases, J lost 5 bases, and 18 bases lay in between. CDR3 length: 16 amino acids. The CDR3 loop reads CASSSLEGRGHNEQFF. Written as DNA, the CDR3 is TGTGCCAGCAGTTCCCTCGAAGGGCGGGGCCACAATGAGCAGTTCTTC.

This clonotype was seen a handful of times. The CDR3 nucleotides are TGTGCCAGCAGTGTTGAGGGGAGCAACAGAGTTCAGACCCAGTACTTC. Its protein is CASSVEGSNRVQTQYF. The chain combines TRBV2 with TRBJ2-5; the D call may be TRBD1 or TRBD2 (5 bases each). The germline V gene has CDR1 SNHLY and CDR2 FYNNEI. The CDR3 has 16 amino acids. V lost 4 bases to trimming and J lost 6 bases, with 21 bases between them.

This clonotype has more than one count but fewer than ten. The gene calls are TRBV14 and TRBJ1-2, with D unresolved. CDR1 is SGHDN, CDR2 FVKESK, per germline. The CDR3 runs to 15 residues. V was pared by 0 bases and J by 3 bases, with 11 bases between. The CDR3 DNA sequence: TGTGCCAGCAGCCAAGATCCCAAAATCCACTATGGCTACACCTTC. Amino acids: CASSQDPKIHYGYTF. Complete variable domain (other parts from reference TRBV14 and TRBJ1-2): EAGVTQFPSHSVIEKGQTVTLRCDPISGHDNLYWYRRVMGKEIKFLLHFVKESKQDESGMPNNRFLAERTGGTYSTLKVQPAELEDSGVYFCASSQDPKIHYGYTFGSGTRLTVV.

This sequence joins TRBV4-1 and TRBJ1-2, with D maybe TRBD1 (5 bases). Between the trimmed V and J ends, which lost 2 bases and 7 bases, there was a span of 17 bases. CDR1 and CDR2 from the germline V gene are MGHRA and YSYEKL. The CDR3 spans 15 residues. The CDR3 DNA sequence: TGCGCCAGCAGCCAACCTCGAATGCGGGGCTGTGGCTACACCTTC. Translated, it gives CASSQPRMRGCGYTF.

This clonotype was found once. This chain uses TRBV28 with TRBJ2-7; no definite D call. Germline V gives CDR1 MDHEN, CDR2 SYDVKM. V was shortened by 5 bases and J by 2 bases, with 19 bases between the two germline ends. The CDR3 consists of 16 residues. Written as DNA, the CDR3 is TGTGCCAGCAGTACCCCTTTACGACGGACCACCTACGAGCAGTACTTC. Protein sequence: CASSTPLRRTTYEQYF.

This clonotype was counted once. V is TRBV15 and J is TRBJ2-3; TRBD2 agrees at 12 bases. The germline V gene has CDR1 LNHNV and CDR2 YYDKDF (reference sequence). The junction had 6 bases not matched to a gene; V was cut back by 0 bases and J by 2 bases. CDR3 length: 18 amino acids. As DNA, the CDR3 is TGTGCCACCAGCAGAGAGACTAGCGGGGGACTAGTCACAGATACGCAGTATTTT. Translated, it gives CATSRETSGGLVTDTQYF.

The V call is TRBV15, the J call TRBJ2-1, with TRBD2 matching over 11 bases. The V gene's germline CDR1 is LNHNV and CDR2 YYDKDF (reference sequence). Trimming at V came to 3 bases and at J to 7 bases, leaving 5 bases not matched to a gene. The CDR3 sequence is 15 residues long. The CDR3 sequence is CATSSSGGALNEQFF. CDR3 nucleotides: TGTGCCACCAGCAGTAGCGGGGGGGCCCTGAATGAGCAGTTCTTC. The complete variable domain, with remaining parts taken from reference TRBV15 and TRBJ2-1, reads DAMVIQNPRYQVTQFGKPVTLSCSQTLNHNVMYWYQQKSSQAPKLLFHYYDKDFNNEADTPDNFQSRRPNTSFCFLDIRSPGLGDTAMYLCATSSSGGALNEQFFGPGTRLTVL.

The gene calls are TRBV20-1 and TRBJ1-5; D unclear. Germline-derived CDR1 and CDR2 are DFQATT and SNEGSKA (reference sequence). V was trimmed by 3 bases and J by 11 bases, leaving 17 bases between them. The CDR3 contains 13 residues. CDR3 DNA sequence: TGCAGTGCTAGCTTGAATACTGGTAGGACCCAGCATTTT. Its protein is CSASLNTGRTQHF.

The chain is built from TRBV5-1 and TRBJ2-3; TRBD2 agrees at 11 bases. V shed 7 bases, J shed 2 bases, and the junction held 9 bases outside the gene matches. Looked up from germline, CDR1 is SGHRS and CDR2 is YFSETQ. The CDR3 has 16 residues. CDR3 DNA: TGCGCCAGCTTACCGGGACTAGCGGAGTTCACAGATACGCAGTATTTT. Protein product: CASLPGLAEFTDTQYF.

The J gene is TRBJ2-4, the V gene TRBV2, with 9 bases identical to TRBD1. V dropped 6 bases and J dropped 9; count of bases not matched to a gene: 9. Looked up from germline, CDR1 is SNHLY and CDR2 is FYNNEI. The CDR3 has 14 amino acids. CDR3 coding DNA: TGTGCCAGCAGCTGGGACAGGGCTGGGGGCATTCAGTACTTC. Amino acid sequence: CASSWDRAGGIQYF. Together with reference TRBV2 and TRBJ2-4, the CDR3 gives the full variable domain: EPEVTQTPSHQVTQMGQEVILRCVPISNHLYFYWYRQILGQKVEFLVSFYNNEISEKSEIFDDQFSVERPDGSNFTLKIRSTKLEDSAMYFCASSWDRAGGIQYFGAGTRLSVL.

The chain combines TRBV13 with TRBJ2-5; 7 positions match TRBD1. TRBJ2-7 matches the DNA end more closely, so the J call is doubtful. Germline values: CDR1 PRHDT, CDR2 FYEKMQ (reference sequence). The CDR3 runs to 14 residues. For the CDR3, the DNA is TGTGCCAGCAGCGATCGACAGGGATTAAACGAGCAGTACTTC. This gives the protein CASSDRQGLNEQYF.

CDR3 nucleotides: TGTGCCAGCCGGGTATCTCGGTACTCTGGCTACACCTTC. It codes for CASRVSRYSGYTF. V usage is TRBV12-3 or TRBV12-4 and J usage is TRBJ1-2; D not certain. V shed 8 bases and J shed 7 bases, with 17 bases lying between them. The CDR3 contains 13 residues.